Listed below are T cell receptor beta chains from one sample, sequenced in a study of OX40 agonist ivuxolimab in advanced cancers. Profiling relied on immunoSEQ multiplex PCR, and the TCRdb table lists in-frame clones only, not all of them. Of about 93,000 clones listed, 90% to 95% are singletons. Sequencing was performed on CD4+ or CD8+ T cells sorted from blood, taken in a trial of the OX40 agonist ivuxolimab. These receptors originate from an adult with an advanced solid tumor such as melanoma, head and neck, liver or kidney cancer. Both conserved end residues are part of each CDR3. The order of the fields is V gene, clone size, D gene, J gene, CDR3 length, CDR3 DNA, CDR3 protein. A D gene is named only where the DNA matches it firmly. Expanded clones get a size class; other rows say once, few or many, or leave the size out.

v_gene: TRBV9; abundance: .; d_gene: TRBD2; j_gene: TRBJ2-1; len: 16; CDR3nt: TGTGCCAGCAGCGTGGGGCCGACTAGCCTGTACAATGAGCAGTTCTTC; CDR3aa: CASSVGPTSLYNEQFF
v_gene: TRBV28; abundance: .; d_gene: .; j_gene: TRBJ2-5; len: 13; CDR3nt: TGTGCCAGCAGTTTGGGCAGGGTTGAGACCCAGTACTTC; CDR3aa: CASSLGRVETQYF
v_gene: TRBV5-8; abundance: .; d_gene: .; j_gene: TRBJ2-5; len: 15; CDR3nt: TGTGCCAGCAGTTCAAGGACGACCTACCAAGAGACCCAGTACTTC; CDR3aa: CASSSRTTYQETQYF
v_gene: TRBV10-3; abundance: .; d_gene: .; j_gene: TRBJ1-1; len: 14; CDR3nt: TGTGCCATCAAGGACAGCCAAATGAACACTGAAGCTTTCTTT; CDR3aa: CAIKDSQMNTEAFF
v_gene: TRBV9; abundance: .; d_gene: TRBD2; j_gene: TRBJ2-1; len: 15; CDR3nt: TGTGCCAGCAGCCCCGGACTAGCGTATTACAATGAGCAGTTCTTC; CDR3aa: CASSPGLAYYNEQFF
v_gene: TRBV28; abundance: .; d_gene: .; j_gene: TRBJ1-2; len: 13; CDR3nt: TGTGCCAGCAAGTTGGGAACCAAGTCTGGCTACACCTTC; CDR3aa: CASKLGTKSGYTF
v_gene: TRBV6-5; abundance: .; d_gene: TRBD1; j_gene: TRBJ1-2; len: 15; CDR3nt: TGTGCCAGCAGTTACCGGACAGGGCAGGACTATGGCTACACCTTC; CDR3aa: CASSYRTGQDYGYTF
v_gene: TRBV19; abundance: .; d_gene: .; j_gene: TRBJ1-3; len: 14; CDR3nt: TGTGCCAGTAGTATCCAGGTGTATGGAAACACCATATATTTT; CDR3aa: CASSIQVYGNTIYF
v_gene: TRBV7-6; abundance: .; d_gene: .; j_gene: TRBJ2-7; len: 13; CDR3nt: TGTGCCAGCACCGGGGACGGAACCTACGAGCAGTACTTC; CDR3aa: CASTGDGTYEQYF
v_gene: TRBV4-2; abundance: .; d_gene: TRBD1; j_gene: TRBJ1-4; len: 14; CDR3nt: TGTGCCAGCAGCCCCGGGACAGGGGCCGAAAAACTGTTTTTT; CDR3aa: CASSPGTGAEKLFF
v_gene: TRBV5-6; abundance: .; d_gene: .; j_gene: TRBJ1-2; len: 17; CDR3nt: TGTGCCAGCAGCTTGGATTTAGGCCGGGGGCCTAACTATGGCTACACCTTC; CDR3aa: CASSLDLGRGPNYGYTF
v_gene: TRBV2; abundance: .; d_gene: TRBD1; j_gene: TRBJ1-1; len: 14; CDR3nt: TGTGCCAGCAGTGGGGACAGGGTAGGCGCTGAAGCTTTCTTT; CDR3aa: CASSGDRVGAEAFF
v_gene: TRBV19; abundance: .; d_gene: TRBD2; j_gene: TRBJ2-5; len: 14; CDR3nt: TGTGCCAGTAGGGGGGGGACTGGCCGAGAGACCCAGTACTTC; CDR3aa: CASRGGTGRETQYF
v_gene: TRBV19; abundance: .; d_gene: .; j_gene: TRBJ2-7; len: 15; CDR3nt: TGTGCCAGTAGTATAACTGGCGGAAGCTCCTACGAGCAGTACTTC; CDR3aa: CASSITGGSSYEQYF
v_gene: TRBV28; abundance: .; d_gene: .; j_gene: TRBJ2-3; len: 15; CDR3nt: TGTGCCAGCATTTCCTTGGGCTCCAGCACAGATACGCAGTATTTT; CDR3aa: CASISLGSSTDTQYF
v_gene: TRBV19; abundance: .; d_gene: .; j_gene: TRBJ1-4; len: 15; CDR3nt: TGTGCCAGTAGTATTCGGGCCGGGAAAAATGAAAAACTGTTTTTT; CDR3aa: CASSIRAGKNEKLFF
v_gene: TRBV5-4; abundance: .; d_gene: .; j_gene: TRBJ1-1; len: 15; CDR3nt: TGTGCCAGCAGCTTGGGCCCAGGGACGAACACTGAAGCTTTCTTT; CDR3aa: CASSLGPGTNTEAFF
v_gene: TRBV5-4; abundance: .; d_gene: .; j_gene: TRBJ2-5; len: 13; CDR3nt: TGTGCCAGCAACCCCCTGCGGTCTGAGACCCAGTACTTC; CDR3aa: CASNPLRSETQYF
v_gene: TRBV18; abundance: .; d_gene: .; j_gene: TRBJ2-7; len: 13; CDR3nt: TGTGCCAGCTCACCACGGCAGGGCTACGAGCAGTACTTC; CDR3aa: CASSPRQGYEQYF
v_gene: TRBV28; abundance: .; d_gene: .; j_gene: TRBJ1-3; len: 18; CDR3nt: TGTGCCAGCAGTTCCTTGGCCCCCGGGCCCTTTAACGGAAACACCATATATTTT; CDR3aa: CASSSLAPGPFNGNTIYF
v_gene: TRBV6-6; abundance: .; d_gene: .; j_gene: TRBJ2-7; len: 14; CDR3nt: TGTGCCAGCAGTTACCAGACAGGCACCTACGAGCAGTACTTC; CDR3aa: CASSYQTGTYEQYF
v_gene: TRBV10-3; abundance: few; d_gene: .; j_gene: TRBJ1-1; len: 14; CDR3nt: TGTGCCATCAGTGAGGGGGAGTTGAGAACTGAAGCTTTCTTT; CDR3aa: CAISEGELRTEAFF
v_gene: TRBV4-1; abundance: .; d_gene: .; j_gene: TRBJ1-3; len: 15; CDR3nt: TGCGCCAGCAGCCAAGGTCAAAGCTCTGGAAACACCATATATTTT; CDR3aa: CASSQGQSSGNTIYF
v_gene: TRBV19; abundance: once; d_gene: .; j_gene: TRBJ2-2; len: 15; CDR3nt: TGTGCCAGTAGTATTCGGGCAGGGGAAACCGGGGAGCTGTTTTTT; CDR3aa: CASSIRAGETGELFF
v_gene: TRBV6-5; abundance: .; d_gene: .; j_gene: TRBJ2-3; len: 15; CDR3nt: TGTGCCAGCAGTTACGGGGGGTATAGCACAGATACGCAGTATTTT; CDR3aa: CASSYGGYSTDTQYF
v_gene: TRBV18; abundance: .; d_gene: TRBD2; j_gene: TRBJ2-3; len: 16; CDR3nt: TGTGCCAGCTCACCGAGAACTAGCGGAGTCACAGATACGCAGTATTTT; CDR3aa: CASSPRTSGVTDTQYF
v_gene: TRBV19; abundance: .; d_gene: .; j_gene: TRBJ1-2; len: 12; CDR3nt: TGTGCCAGTAATACTGGGAACTATGGCTACACCTTC; CDR3aa: CASNTGNYGYTF
v_gene: TRBV27; abundance: .; d_gene: .; j_gene: TRBJ1-4; len: 15; CDR3nt: TGTGCCAGCATCCTTACAGGGCCTGGTAATGAAAAACTGTTTTTT; CDR3aa: CASILTGPGNEKLFF
v_gene: TRBV7-9; abundance: .; d_gene: TRBD1; j_gene: TRBJ1-2; len: 13; CDR3nt: TGTGCCAGCAGCATCCTAACAGGGGGCGGCTACACCTTC; CDR3aa: CASSILTGGGYTF
v_gene: TRBV27; abundance: .; d_gene: .; j_gene: TRBJ2-5; len: 13; CDR3nt: TGTGCCAGCAGCCGGAGTGGTTGGGAGACCCAGTACTTC; CDR3aa: CASSRSGWETQYF
v_gene: TRBV11-2; abundance: .; d_gene: .; j_gene: TRBJ2-3; len: 14; CDR3nt: TGTGCCAGCAGCTTCGGACAGATCACAGATACGCAGTATTTT; CDR3aa: CASSFGQITDTQYF
v_gene: TRBV6-4; abundance: .; d_gene: TRBD1; j_gene: TRBJ2-6; len: 17; CDR3nt: TGTGCCAGCAGTGACTCGGGGACAGGGGCTGGGGCCAACGTCCTGACTTTC; CDR3aa: CASSDSGTGAGANVLTF
v_gene: TRBV28; abundance: few; d_gene: TRBD1; j_gene: TRBJ1-1; len: 15; CDR3nt: TGTGCCAGCAGTCCTGGGGACAGGGTGAACACTGAAGCTTTCTTT; CDR3aa: CASSPGDRVNTEAFF
v_gene: TRBV28; abundance: few; d_gene: .; j_gene: TRBJ2-7; len: 16; CDR3nt: TGTGCCAGCAGTTCCCACGGGACCGCGAGATACTACGAGCAGTACTTC; CDR3aa: CASSSHGTARYYEQYF
v_gene: TRBV5-1; abundance: .; d_gene: .; j_gene: TRBJ1-2; len: 13; CDR3nt: TGCGCCAGCAGCGCCAGGGCGGACTATGGCTACACCTTC; CDR3aa: CASSARADYGYTF
v_gene: TRBV10-3; abundance: .; d_gene: TRBD2; j_gene: TRBJ2-1; len: 16; CDR3nt: TGTGCCATCAGACCTCGGACTAGCGGGAGTAGTAATGAGCAGTTCTTC; CDR3aa: CAIRPRTSGSSNEQFF
v_gene: TRBV27; abundance: .; d_gene: TRBD2; j_gene: TRBJ2-2; len: 16; CDR3nt: TGTGCCAGCAGTTTGGGACTAGCGGGAGTTACCGGGGAGCTGTTTTTT; CDR3aa: CASSLGLAGVTGELFF
v_gene: TRBV11-3; abundance: few; d_gene: .; j_gene: TRBJ1-4; len: 15; CDR3nt: TGTGCCAGCAGCTTTTCATCAGCAACTAATGAAAAACTGTTTTTT; CDR3aa: CASSFSSATNEKLFF
v_gene: TRBV11-2; abundance: .; d_gene: .; j_gene: TRBJ1-2; len: 13; CDR3nt: TGTGCCAGCAGCACGGACATTAACTATGGCTACACCTTC; CDR3aa: CASSTDINYGYTF
v_gene: TRBV9; abundance: .; d_gene: TRBD1; j_gene: TRBJ1-4; len: 15; CDR3nt: TGTGCCAGCAGCTCGTGGACAGGGCCGGGTGAAAAACTGTTTTTT; CDR3aa: CASSSWTGPGEKLFF
v_gene: TRBV30; abundance: .; d_gene: .; j_gene: TRBJ1-2; len: 13; CDR3nt: TGTGCCTGGTGGGAGAGGGGGAACTATGGCTACACCTTC; CDR3aa: CAWWERGNYGYTF
v_gene: TRBV5-5; abundance: once; d_gene: .; j_gene: TRBJ2-2; len: 14; CDR3nt: TGTGCCAGCAGCCCCCGAGTCACAGGGGGGGAGCTGTTTTTT; CDR3aa: CASSPRVTGGELFF
v_gene: TRBV30; abundance: .; d_gene: .; j_gene: TRBJ2-1; len: 16; CDR3nt: TGTGCCTGGAGTGAGGGTATAGGCTTCTCCTACAATGAGCAGTTCTTC; CDR3aa: CAWSEGIGFSYNEQFF
v_gene: TRBV9; abundance: .; d_gene: .; j_gene: TRBJ1-5; len: 16; CDR3nt: TGTGCCAGCAGCGTATATGGACAGTGGGGTATGCAGCCCCAGCATTTT; CDR3aa: CASSVYGQWGMQPQHF
v_gene: TRBV10-2; abundance: .; d_gene: .; j_gene: TRBJ1-5; len: 17; CDR3nt: TGCGCCAGCAGTGAGTCGATATTTAGGGAAGGCAATCAGCCCCAGCATTTT; CDR3aa: CASSESIFREGNQPQHF
v_gene: TRBV14; abundance: .; d_gene: .; j_gene: TRBJ2-2; len: 15; CDR3nt: TGTGCCAGCAGCCAAGGGCCCTCAGTTCCCGGGGAGCTGTTTTTT; CDR3aa: CASSQGPSVPGELFF
v_gene: TRBV5-1; abundance: once; d_gene: .; j_gene: TRBJ2-2; len: 15; CDR3nt: TGCGCCAGCAGCTTGGGGACCCGGAACACCGGGGAGCTGTTTTTT; CDR3aa: CASSLGTRNTGELFF
v_gene: TRBV4-1; abundance: .; d_gene: TRBD1; j_gene: TRBJ1-5; len: 17; CDR3nt: TGCGCCAGCAGCCCGACGAGGACAGGGGGCGGCAATCAGCCCCAGCATTTT; CDR3aa: CASSPTRTGGGNQPQHF
v_gene: TRBV30; abundance: .; d_gene: .; j_gene: TRBJ2-5; len: 13; CDR3nt: TGTGCCTGGAGTGTAATCCCCACGAAGACCCAGTACTTC; CDR3aa: CAWSVIPTKTQYF